Sequencing of this TCR beta chain was carried out in a study of T-cell memory formation after mild COVID-19. Study-wide results and limits: Clones contracting over day 15 to 85 were CD4/CD8 balanced, with later expanders leaning CD4+. SARS-CoV-2 specificity of second-wave clones peaking day 37 was unconfirmed. Shrinking CD4+ clones were chiefly CM and EM; CD8+ ones were chiefly EMRA.

This clonotype was counted many times. No antigen is known for it. A 5'RACE reaction primed in the constant segment made cDNA libraries of TCR alpha and TCR beta, and these carried sample barcodes and UMIs. TCRdb reanalysed the 5' RACE reads using MiXCR and keeps one entry per CDR3 protein. Of 150,000 to 200,000 distinct CDR3 sequences in the sample, around a tenth are singletons; the top ten hold approximately 4%. The sequence came from a man aged 18 to 35 who had mild COVID-19 (a few samples of this study predate the infection). Cell type and time point are not known. Sequencing was done on a sample of PBMCs or a T cell subset sorted from them (not recorded which).

The CDR3 coding sequence is TGTGCCAGCAGCGGTTCGTGGCCGATAAACATTCAGTACTTC. Translation gives CASSGSWPINIQYF. The rearrangement joins TRBV21-1 to TRBJ2-4. TRBV21-1 has pseudogene status. The CDR3 is 14 amino acids.